A selection of T cell receptor beta chains follows, all from one sample in a study of T cells in Graves' hyperthyroidism and ophthalmopathy. One entry per CDR3 protein, called by TCRdb with MiXCR from the multiplex PCR reads. The sample yields about 480,000 distinct CDR3 sequences, roughly 25% seen once. Sequences were obtained from blood. The source of these receptors is a young woman with Graves' ophthalmopathy. CDR3s include the opening cysteine and the closing phenylalanine or tryptophan. Each record gives: V gene, J gene, clone size, CDR3 length, D gene, CDR3 DNA, CDR3 protein. A D gene is named only where the DNA matches it firmly. Rows may omit the clone size; those that give it use once, few, many or a size class.

TRBV29-1,TRBJ1-1,many,15,NA,TGCAGCGTTGCAGAACTAGGCGGCGGGAACACTGAAGCTTTCTTT,CSVAELGGGNTEAFF
TRBV24-1,TRBJ2-5,many,18,TRBD2,TGTGCCACCAGTGATTTGCCGGGACTAGGAAGGGTCGGGGAGACCCAGTACTTC,CATSDLPGLGRVGETQYF
TRBV20-1,TRBJ2-7,few,12,TRBD2,TGCAGTGCTCCCGAGCGGGGGTACGAGCAGTACTTC,CSAPERGYEQYF
TRBV27,TRBJ2-5,few,12,TRBD1,TGTGCCAGCAGGACAGGGTTGGAGACCCAGTACTTC,CASRTGLETQYF
TRBV7-7,TRBJ2-5,NA,14,TRBD1,TGTGCTAGCAGCTTCGGGACAGGGGGAGGGACCCAGTACTTC,CASSFGTGGGTQYF
TRBV7-2,TRBJ1-1,many,13,NA,TGTGCCAGCAGCTTATCGTATGGGAGGGAAGCTTTCTTT,CASSLSYGREAFF
TRBV3-1,TRBJ2-7,few,15,NA,TGTGCCAGCAGCCAGACCGGGACAACCTCCTACGAGCAGTACTTC,CASSQTGTTSYEQYF
TRBV6-1,TRBJ1-1,many,17,NA,TGTGCCAGCAGTGAACAGACAGAGGGCTTGGCTAACACTGAAGCTTTCTTT,CASSEQTEGLANTEAFF
TRBV20-1,TRBJ1-1,many,12,NA,TGCAGTGCTAGAGATGAGAACACTGAAGCTTTCTTT,CSARDENTEAFF
TRBV6-5,TRBJ2-7,NA,13,TRBD1,TGTGCCAGCAGTTCCGAGGGGGCGAACGAGCAGTACTTC,CASSSEGANEQYF
TRBV11-2,TRBJ1-2,few,17,NA,TGTGCCAGCAGCTTTGGGGGGTTGGGGCGAAGGAACTATGGCTACACCTTC,CASSFGGLGRRNYGYTF
TRBV19,TRBJ1-1,many,16,TRBD1,TGTGCCAGTAGATCCGCTCCCAGGGGGATGAACACTGAAGCTTTCTTT,CASRSAPRGMNTEAFF
TRBV13,TRBJ1-1,many,15,TRBD1,TGTGCTACGAAAAGGGGGCAGAGGGTCGACACTGAAGCTTTCTTT,CATKRGQRVDTEAFF
TRBV11-2,TRBJ2-3,few,15,NA,TGTGCCAGCAGCTCGAGGCTGGGGAGCACAGATACGCAGTATTTT,CASSSRLGSTDTQYF
TRBV6-1,TRBJ1-2,NA,14,TRBD1,TGTGCCAGCAGTGAAGCAGGGGGACAGTATGGCTACACCTTC,CASSEAGGQYGYTF
TRBV5-1,TRBJ1-2,many,14,NA,TGCGCCAGCAGCCAGGACGAGGGCGTTGAGGGCTACACCTTC,CASSQDEGVEGYTF
TRBV2,TRBJ1-5,many,15,NA,TGTGCCAGCAGTGGTGGGGTTTCGGGCAATCAGCCCCAGCATTTT,CASSGGVSGNQPQHF
TRBV24-1,TRBJ2-5,NA,17,TRBD1,TGTGCCACCAGTGATAAAACCGGGACAGGGAGGCAAGAGACCCAGTACTTC,CATSDKTGTGRQETQYF
TRBV15,TRBJ1-2,many,13,NA,TGTGCCACCAGCAGAGATTATGACAGAAACTACACCTTC,CATSRDYDRNYTF
TRBV6-5,TRBJ2-7,NA,17,TRBD2,TGTGCCAGCAGTTACCAACCTCGGGGGAGGGGTGTCTACGAGCAGTACTTC,CASSYQPRGRGVYEQYF
TRBV6-1,TRBJ1-2,few,13,NA,TGTGCCAGCATCCTAAAGGCACAGCATGGCTACACCTTC,CASILKAQHGYTF
TRBV28,TRBJ1-1,many,14,NA,TGTGCCAGCAACCATCAGGGTGCGGTCACTGAAGCTTTCTTT,CASNHQGAVTEAFF
TRBV6-5,TRBJ2-2,many,17,NA,TGTGCCAGCAGTTACTCGAAGCCAGGTTTGGACACCGGGGAGCTGTTTTTT,CASSYSKPGLDTGELFF
TRBV4-1,TRBJ2-7,many,13,NA,TGCGCCAGCAGCAACACAGGGTCCTACGAGCAGTACTTC,CASSNTGSYEQYF
TRBV5-1,TRBJ1-1,many,17,TRBD1,TGCGCCAGCAGCCGTAACCCGGGACAGGGGATGAACACTGAAGCTTTCTTT,CASSRNPGQGMNTEAFF
TRBV6-5,TRBJ2-2,many,15,NA,TGTGCCAGCAGTTCACGACGGGCGAACACCGGGGAGCTGTTTTTT,CASSSRRANTGELFF
TRBV7-4,TRBJ2-6,NA,22,TRBD1,TGTGCCAGCAGCTTCCTCAAAGGGGGACAGAAGAAAGGCCCAGCAGGGGCCAACGTCCTGACTTTC,CASSFLKGGQKKGPAGANVLTF
TRBV6-5,TRBJ2-7,many,15,NA,TGTGCCAGCAGTTCCCGGGGCGGGGGACAGTACGAGCAGTACTTC,CASSSRGGGQYEQYF
TRBV13,TRBJ2-2,few,16,NA,TGTGCCAGCAGCTTAGGAGCTAGCGAAAACACCGGGGAGCTGTTTTTT,CASSLGASENTGELFF
TRBV7-9,TRBJ2-5,many,15,TRBD1,TGTGCCAGCAGCCTCACCCGGACAGGGCGGCAGACCCAGTACTTC,CASSLTRTGRQTQYF
TRBV12-3/TRBV12-4,TRBJ2-5,many,15,NA,TGTGCCAGCACCGCCGGGGGGCTATTGGGAGAGACCCAGTACTTC,CASTAGGLLGETQYF
TRBV30,TRBJ2-7,many,13,NA,TGTGCCTGGAGCCGGGACTTCACCTACGAGCAGTACTTC,CAWSRDFTYEQYF
TRBV20-1,TRBJ1-5,few,14,NA,TGCAGTGCTAGAACGGACAGCCCCAATCAGCCCCAGCATTTT,CSARTDSPNQPQHF
TRBV4-1,TRBJ1-2,many,12,NA,TGTGCCAGCAGCCAGGACAGCTATGGCTACACCTTC,CASSQDSYGYTF
TRBV12-3/TRBV12-4,TRBJ2-2,many,14,NA,TGTGCCAGCAGTCGGACAGAGAACACCGGGGAGCTGTTTTTT,CASSRTENTGELFF
TRBV6-2/TRBV6-3,TRBJ2-2,many,15,NA,TGTGCCAGCAGTTACTCGAGAAGTGTCACCGGGGAGCTGTTTTTT,CASSYSRSVTGELFF
TRBV6-2/TRBV6-3,TRBJ2-7,NA,12,NA,TGTGCCACAGGACAGCCATCCTACGAGCAGTACTTC,CATGQPSYEQYF
TRBV6-5,TRBJ2-2,many,16,NA,TGTGCCAGCAGTTACTCGAGGAGTCGCGGCACCGGGGAGCTGTTTTTT,CASSYSRSRGTGELFF
TRBV6-2/TRBV6-3,TRBJ2-5,NA,12,NA,TGTGCCAGCAGTTATAGATCGGAGACCCAGTACTTC,CASSYRSETQYF
TRBV9,TRBJ2-7,few,16,NA,TGTGCCAGCAGCGTAGGATCCGGGACCCACTCCTACGAGCAGTACTTC,CASSVGSGTHSYEQYF
TRBV28,TRBJ2-7,NA,17,TRBD2,TGTGCCAGCAGTCCCCCAGCGGGACTAGCGGGATCCTACGAGCAGTACTTC,CASSPPAGLAGSYEQYF
TRBV2,TRBJ1-6,few,13,TRBD1,TGTGCCAGCAGGGGGGACAGCCCAAATCCCCTCCACTTT,CASRGDSPNPLHF
TRBV12-3/TRBV12-4,TRBJ1-2,many,14,TRBD1,TGTGCCAGCAGGGGACAGGGGGCCCACTATGGCTACACCTTC,CASRGQGAHYGYTF
TRBV20-1,TRBJ2-5,many,15,TRBD2,TGCAGTGTCCAATCGCCGACTAGCGGGGAAGAGACCCAGTACTTC,CSVQSPTSGEETQYF
TRBV19,TRBJ1-5,few,17,NA,TGTGCCAGCACAGCCCGGGGAGGGGTTGAGGCAAGCCAGCCCCAGCATTTT,CASTARGGVEASQPQHF
TRBV5-1,TRBJ1-1,many,13,TRBD1,TGCGCCAGCAGCAAGACAGGGTTTTTAGAAGCTTTCTTT,CASSKTGFLEAFF
TRBV6-1,TRBJ2-5,many,13,TRBD1,TGTGCCAGCAGAGACAGGGTAGTAGAGACCCAGTACTTC,CASRDRVVETQYF
TRBV20-1,TRBJ2-4,many,14,NA,TGCAGTGCTAGAAAGGGGGACGGCAAAAACATTCAGTACTTC,CSARKGDGKNIQYF
TRBV28,TRBJ1-5,few,14,NA,TGTGCCAGCAGACAGGACAGTGGAGGTTGGCCCCAGCATTTT,CASRQDSGGWPQHF
TRBV14,TRBJ1-5,many,15,NA,TGTGCCAGCAGCCAAGCGAGGAGTAGCAATCAGCCCCAGCATTTT,CASSQARSSNQPQHF
TRBV5-1,TRBJ2-7,NA,16,NA,TGCGCCAGCAGCTTGGCCCTCCGGCAGGGCAGGATCGAGCAGTACTTC,CASSLALRQGRIEQYF
TRBV11-2,TRBJ1-6,few,15,NA,TGTGCCAGCAGCTTTGGGGGGATGCTTAATTCACCCCTCCACTTT,CASSFGGMLNSPLHF
TRBV6-2/TRBV6-3,TRBJ1-3,many,18,NA,TGTGCCAGCAGTTACGACGGATACCCGACTCTTTCTGGAAACACCATATATTTT,CASSYDGYPTLSGNTIYF
TRBV20-1,TRBJ1-1,NA,12,NA,TGCAGTGCTAGAGCGGAGAACACTGAAGCTTTCTTT,CSARAENTEAFF
TRBV7-2,TRBJ1-2,many,14,TRBD1,TGTGCCAGCAGCGACCAGGGACAGGGTTATGGCTACACCTTC,CASSDQGQGYGYTF